These T cell receptor beta chains were read from a single sample in a study of blood T cell repertoires in COVID-19. Repertoires were generated with immunoSEQ multiplex PCR, while TCRdb's copy carries only in-frame clones and drops some. The table has about 210,000 clones, about 76% seen once. The sequenced sample consisted of PBMCs or T cells enriched from blood (not recorded which). All receptors derive from a woman between 50 and 59 years old with acute COVID-19. The CDR3 runs from the conserved cysteine through the conserved F or W. Fields, in order: D gene, V gene, J gene, clone size, CDR3 DNA, CDR3 protein. The D gene is left open where the match is weak. The size of a clone is reported for some rows only, either as once, few or many, or as a class for expanded clones.

D gene: TRBD2
V gene: TRBV2
J gene: TRBJ2-1
clone size: -
CDR3 DNA: TGTGCCAGCAGTGATGGGGGGACTAGCGGGGTCTATGAGCAGTTCTTC
CDR3 protein: CASSDGGTSGVYEQFF

D gene: -
V gene: TRBV7-6
J gene: TRBJ2-3
clone size: -
CDR3 DNA: TGTGCCAGCAGCTTATCCGGGGGTGTAACAGATACGCAGTATTTT
CDR3 protein: CASSLSGGVTDTQYF

D gene: TRBD1
V gene: TRBV30
J gene: TRBJ1-1
clone size: -
CDR3 DNA: TGTGCCTGGAGGGGACAGGGTTGGGCTGAAGCTTTCTTT
CDR3 protein: CAWRGQGWAEAFF

D gene: TRBD1
V gene: TRBV29-1
J gene: TRBJ1-1
clone size: -
CDR3 DNA: TGCAGCATAGGACAGGGTAGTACTGAAGCTTTCTTT
CDR3 protein: CSIGQGSTEAFF

D gene: TRBD1
V gene: TRBV11-2
J gene: TRBJ2-5
clone size: -
CDR3 DNA: TGTGCCAGCAGCTTAAGGGACAGAAACCAAGAGACCCAGTACTTC
CDR3 protein: CASSLRDRNQETQYF

D gene: -
V gene: TRBV19
J gene: TRBJ1-1
clone size: -
CDR3 DNA: TGTGCCAGTAGTACCCGACAGGCCGTAAACACTGAAGCTTTCTTT
CDR3 protein: CASSTRQAVNTEAFF

D gene: TRBD1
V gene: TRBV15
J gene: TRBJ1-4
clone size: -
CDR3 DNA: TGTGCCACCAGCATCGGACAGGGCAGTGCTGAAAAACTGTTTTTT
CDR3 protein: CATSIGQGSAEKLFF

D gene: -
V gene: TRBV29-1
J gene: TRBJ2-1
clone size: -
CDR3 DNA: TGCAGCGCTAGCGCGGTTGTGGATGAGCAGTTCTTC
CDR3 protein: CSASAVVDEQFF

D gene: -
V gene: TRBV10-3
J gene: TRBJ2-5
clone size: -
CDR3 DNA: TGTGCCGTTGGAGAGAGACCGCAAGAGACCCAGTACTTC
CDR3 protein: CAVGERPQETQYF

D gene: TRBD1
V gene: TRBV5-4
J gene: TRBJ2-7
clone size: -
CDR3 DNA: TGTGCCAGCAGCTTCCCGGGACAGGGCTACGAGCAGTACTTC
CDR3 protein: CASSFPGQGYEQYF

D gene: -
V gene: TRBV19
J gene: TRBJ1-2
clone size: -
CDR3 DNA: TGTGCCAGTAGTCCAGGGGACTATGGCTACACCTTC
CDR3 protein: CASSPGDYGYTF

D gene: TRBD2
V gene: TRBV18
J gene: TRBJ2-7
clone size: few
CDR3 DNA: TGTGCCAGCTCACCACCGACTAGCGGGAGTCACGAGCAGTACTTC
CDR3 protein: CASSPPTSGSHEQYF

D gene: TRBD2
V gene: TRBV6-5
J gene: TRBJ2-1
clone size: -
CDR3 DNA: TGTGCCAGCAGTTCCATTTTAGGGACTACCCAAAATGAGCAGTTCTTC
CDR3 protein: CASSSILGTTQNEQFF

D gene: TRBD1
V gene: TRBV7-8
J gene: TRBJ1-2
clone size: -
CDR3 DNA: TGTGCCAGCAGCTCCACGGGACAGGGCTATGGCTACACCTTC
CDR3 protein: CASSSTGQGYGYTF

D gene: TRBD2
V gene: TRBV9
J gene: TRBJ2-3
clone size: -
CDR3 DNA: TGTGCCAGCAGCGTGGGACTAGCTAGCGCAGATACGCAGTATTTT
CDR3 protein: CASSVGLASADTQYF

D gene: -
V gene: TRBV6-5
J gene: TRBJ1-1
clone size: -
CDR3 DNA: TGTGCCAGCAGGTTCCAGGGAAACACTGAAGCTTTCTTT
CDR3 protein: CASRFQGNTEAFF

D gene: TRBD2
V gene: TRBV14
J gene: TRBJ2-1
clone size: -
CDR3 DNA: TGTGCCAGCAGTCCTACCGCAGCGGGAGCTGAGCAGTTCTTC
CDR3 protein: CASSPTAAGAEQFF

D gene: -
V gene: TRBV24-1
J gene: TRBJ2-1
clone size: once
CDR3 DNA: TGTGCCACCAGTGATAGAGCCACGGGGGAGCAGTTCTTC
CDR3 protein: CATSDRATGEQFF

D gene: TRBD2
V gene: TRBV10-3
J gene: TRBJ2-7
clone size: -
CDR3 DNA: TGTGCCATCAGTGAGTCTCGGGGGGACCGATACGAGCAGTACTTC
CDR3 protein: CAISESRGDRYEQYF

D gene: TRBD1
V gene: TRBV6-5
J gene: TRBJ2-7
clone size: -
CDR3 DNA: TGTGCCAGCCGAAAACCGGGACAGGGGAGGTACGAGCAGTACTTC
CDR3 protein: CASRKPGQGRYEQYF

D gene: -
V gene: TRBV9
J gene: TRBJ1-2
clone size: -
CDR3 DNA: TGTGCCAGCAGCCCCCTCCAGGGAGGAGGCTACACCTTC
CDR3 protein: CASSPLQGGGYTF

D gene: TRBD1
V gene: TRBV6-2/TRBV6-3
J gene: TRBJ1-6
clone size: -
CDR3 DNA: TGTGCCAGCAGTTACTCGACAGGGGCGAATTCACCCCTCCACTTT
CDR3 protein: CASSYSTGANSPLHF

D gene: TRBD1
V gene: TRBV5-4
J gene: TRBJ1-6
clone size: once
CDR3 DNA: TGTGCCAGCACCCGAGGTACAGGGGATTCACCCCTCCACTTT
CDR3 protein: CASTRGTGDSPLHF

D gene: TRBD1
V gene: TRBV28
J gene: TRBJ1-4
clone size: -
CDR3 DNA: TGTGCCAGCAGGTCGACAGGGGGAAATGAAAAACTGTTTTTT
CDR3 protein: CASRSTGGNEKLFF

D gene: -
V gene: TRBV20-1
J gene: TRBJ2-5
clone size: -
CDR3 DNA: TGCAGTGCTAGTTTAGTGGCAGCCGGGGAAGAGACCCAGTACTTC
CDR3 protein: CSASLVAAGEETQYF

D gene: TRBD1
V gene: TRBV11-3
J gene: TRBJ2-7
clone size: -
CDR3 DNA: TGTGCCAGCAGCTGGACAGGGAGTTCCTACGAGCAGTACTTC
CDR3 protein: CASSWTGSSYEQYF

D gene: TRBD1
V gene: TRBV6-5
J gene: TRBJ1-1
clone size: -
CDR3 DNA: TGTGCCAGCAGGGCAGGGGGCGCGGTTGAAGCTTTCTTT
CDR3 protein: CASRAGGAVEAFF

D gene: -
V gene: TRBV20-1
J gene: TRBJ2-3
clone size: -
CDR3 DNA: TGCCAGACAGGGAGGCGAGATACGCAGTATTTT
CDR3 protein: CQTGRRDTQYF

D gene: TRBD1
V gene: TRBV5-6
J gene: TRBJ1-5
clone size: -
CDR3 DNA: TGTGCCAGCAGCTTGCAGGGGGTGAGACAGCCCCAGCATTTT
CDR3 protein: CASSLQGVRQPQHF

D gene: TRBD1
V gene: TRBV4-2
J gene: TRBJ1-4
clone size: -
CDR3 DNA: TGTGCCAGCAGCCAAGGAACCCTTGGACAGGGGCGAACAACTAATGAAAAACTGTTTTTT
CDR3 protein: CASSQGTLGQGRTTNEKLFF

D gene: TRBD2
V gene: TRBV18
J gene: TRBJ2-1
clone size: -
CDR3 DNA: TGTGCCAGCTCCCCGGGAGGGACTAGCGGGAGCCCGGGGAATGAGCAGTTCTTC
CDR3 protein: CASSPGGTSGSPGNEQFF

D gene: TRBD1
V gene: TRBV5-1
J gene: TRBJ2-4
clone size: -
CDR3 DNA: TGCGCCAGCAGCTCGACAGGGGGCGCGGGGAACATTCAGTACTTC
CDR3 protein: CASSSTGGAGNIQYF

D gene: TRBD1
V gene: TRBV5-8
J gene: TRBJ2-1
clone size: once
CDR3 DNA: TGTGCCAGCAGCATGGAAGGGACAGTGAACTACAATGAGCAGTTCTTC
CDR3 protein: CASSMEGTVNYNEQFF

D gene: -
V gene: TRBV7-2
J gene: TRBJ1-4
clone size: -
CDR3 DNA: TGTGCCAGCAGCTTAGGGGGCTCTAATGAAAAACTGTTTTTT
CDR3 protein: CASSLGGSNEKLFF

D gene: -
V gene: TRBV5-1
J gene: TRBJ2-1
clone size: -
CDR3 DNA: TGCGCCAGCAGCTCGCAGACCTACAATGAGCAGTTCTTC
CDR3 protein: CASSSQTYNEQFF

D gene: -
V gene: TRBV6-5
J gene: TRBJ2-7
clone size: -
CDR3 DNA: TGTGCCAGCGCGCGGGACCGCCCCTACGAGCAGTACTTC
CDR3 protein: CASARDRPYEQYF

D gene: -
V gene: TRBV11-2
J gene: TRBJ1-2
clone size: -
CDR3 DNA: TGTGCCAGCAGCCTTGGGCCAGAAGCTCCTAACTATGGCTACACCTTC
CDR3 protein: CASSLGPEAPNYGYTF

D gene: -
V gene: TRBV5-1
J gene: TRBJ2-1
clone size: -
CDR3 DNA: TGCGCCAGCAGCTTGACGAACTATGAGCAGTTCTTC
CDR3 protein: CASSLTNYEQFF

D gene: -
V gene: TRBV19
J gene: TRBJ2-3
clone size: few
CDR3 DNA: TGTGCCAGTAGTATAGATCCTAGCCTCCTCACAGATACGCAGTATTTT
CDR3 protein: CASSIDPSLLTDTQYF

D gene: TRBD1
V gene: TRBV11-3
J gene: TRBJ2-7
clone size: -
CDR3 DNA: TGTGCCAGCAGCACCAGACAGGGGAAATACGAGCAGTACTTC
CDR3 protein: CASSTRQGKYEQYF

D gene: TRBD2
V gene: TRBV4-3
J gene: TRBJ2-3
clone size: few
CDR3 DNA: TGCGCCAGCAGCCAAGATTTAGCGCCTAGCGGGGTTAGGAATACGCAGTATTTT
CDR3 protein: CASSQDLAPSGVRNTQYF

D gene: TRBD1
V gene: TRBV5-1
J gene: TRBJ2-2
clone size: -
CDR3 DNA: TGCGCCAGCAGACTTGGGACAGGGAACACCGGGGAGCTGTTTTTT
CDR3 protein: CASRLGTGNTGELFF

D gene: TRBD1
V gene: TRBV11-2
J gene: TRBJ2-1
clone size: -
CDR3 DNA: TGTGCCAGCAGCTACGAGCCGGGACAGGGCTCCTACAATGAGCAGTTCTTC
CDR3 protein: CASSYEPGQGSYNEQFF

D gene: -
V gene: TRBV4-1
J gene: TRBJ1-2
clone size: -
CDR3 DNA: TGCGCCAGCAGCCAAGATTTGGGCCGGGGCTACACCTTC
CDR3 protein: CASSQDLGRGYTF

D gene: -
V gene: TRBV28
J gene: TRBJ1-2
clone size: few
CDR3 DNA: TGTGCCAGCAGTTTGGCAGGGGTTTTTAACTATGGCTACACCTTC
CDR3 protein: CASSLAGVFNYGYTF

D gene: TRBD1
V gene: TRBV28
J gene: TRBJ2-7
clone size: -
CDR3 DNA: TGTGCCAGCAGTACCCGGGACAGCTCCTACGAGCAGTACTTC
CDR3 protein: CASSTRDSSYEQYF

D gene: -
V gene: TRBV10-1
J gene: TRBJ1-1
clone size: -
CDR3 DNA: TGCGCCAGCAGAGACAGGAACACTGAAGCTTTCTTT
CDR3 protein: CASRDRNTEAFF

D gene: TRBD1
V gene: TRBV28
J gene: TRBJ2-7
clone size: -
CDR3 DNA: TGTGCCAGCAGCCCGGGACAGGCGCAACGGGGGCAGTACTTC
CDR3 protein: CASSPGQAQRGQYF

D gene: -
V gene: TRBV29-1
J gene: TRBJ2-2
clone size: few
CDR3 DNA: TGCAGCGTTTCTAACACCGGGGAGCTGTTTTTT
CDR3 protein: CSVSNTGELFF

D gene: -
V gene: TRBV11-2
J gene: TRBJ2-7
clone size: few
CDR3 DNA: TGTGCCAGCAGCACTTATCGAGGGAGCTCCTACGAGCAGTACTTC
CDR3 protein: CASSTYRGSSYEQYF